A single sample is the source of the 13 T cell receptor beta chains below, sequenced in a study of radiation and T cells in renal cell carcinoma (TCRdb year 2020). In light of the paper, this sample's time point label describes: baseline pretreatment blood. The treatment or condition label for this specimen denotes: 15 Gy SBRT to primary tumor, nephrectomy 4 weeks later. Libraries were prepared through the immunoSEQ multiplex PCR assay. TCRdb provides this immuneACCESS table in a form limited to in-frame rearrangements. Some clones are lacking; in checked studies, under half of them reflect an unresolved V gene, and why the rest are absent is not known. This sample comprises more than 95,000 clones, around 84% of them detected only once. The ten largest clonotypes hold 3% of the sample. The sequenced sample was blood, obtained from a patient whose treatment included radiotherapy and nephrectomy. Receptors were obtained from a woman aged 55 to 70 with renal cell carcinoma.

The chain is built from TRBV5-4 and TRBJ2-5; 11 bases are shared with TRBD2. The assigned J gene may be wrong: the sequence end matches TRBJ2-7 better. The CDR3 has 16 amino acids. CDR1 is SGHNT, CDR2 YYREEE, per germline (reference sequence). CDR3 sequence (DNA): TGTGCCAGCAGCTTGGCCGATAGCGGGGGGGCAGTCGAGCAGTACTTC. This translates into CASSLADSGGAVEQYF.

Remarks on this clone: One junction end disagrees with the germline gene, perhaps due to a read error. V is TRBV7-7 and J is TRBJ2-1; D perhaps matches TRBD2 (5 bases). Germline lookup yields CDR1 SSHAT and CDR2 FNYEAQ (reference sequence). CDR3 length equals 15 residues. The CDR3: CASSLDGELYNEQFF. The CDR3 DNA sequence: TGTGCTAGCAGCTTAGACGGGGAATTATACAATGAGCAGTTCTTC.

The chain is built from TRBV4-1 and TRBJ2-2; TRBD2 is a possible D gene (5 bases). Germline V CDR1 and CDR2: MGHRA, YSYEKL. The CDR3 contains 16 residues. V was clipped by 1 base and J by 4 bases, with 13 bases between them. The CDR3: CASSQGRTRATGELFF. The CDR3 DNA reads as TGCGCCAGCAGCCAAGGACGGACTCGAGCCACCGGGGAGCTGTTTTTT.

Here the CDR3 DNA reads TGTGCCAGTAGTCGCTCCGGGACTAGCGACAATGAGCAGTTCTTC. This gives the protein CASSRSGTSDNEQFF. This chain connects TRBV19 to TRBJ2-1; TRBD2 matches 10 bases. Germline V CDR1 and CDR2: LNHDA, SQIVND (reference sequence). The CDR3 covers 15 residues. The J segment lost 5 bases and the V segment lost 5 bases, leaving 6 bases of the junction unmatched.

This chain uses TRBV7-8 with TRBJ1-5; D is possibly TRBD1 (6 bases). The ends were cut back, 1 base at V and 5 bases at J, with 9 bases in the middle. The length of the CDR3 is 14 residues. The V gene's germline CDR1 is SGHVS and CDR2 FQNEAQ. The DNA for the CDR3 is TGTGCCAGCAGCTTAGGGACAGTTTATCAGCCCCAGCATTTT. Translation gives CASSLGTVYQPQHF.

CDR3 protein: CASSYSPQGDYGYTF. CDR3 DNA: TGTGCCAGCAGTTACTCCCCCCAGGGGGACTATGGCTACACCTTC. J is TRBJ1-2 and V is TRBV6-6; 7 nucleotides match TRBD1. In germline, CDR1 is MNHNY, CDR2 SVGAGI (reference sequence). V shed 0 bases, J shed 3 bases, and the junction held 4 bases outside the gene matches. The CDR3 extends over 15 amino acids.

This clone was observed a few times. J is TRBJ2-3 and V is TRBV4-1; 7 positions agree with TRBD2. Trimming removed 4 bases from V and 3 bases from J; junction bases left unmatched: 10. This CDR3 is 16 amino acids long. Per germline, CDR1 MGHRA and CDR2 YSYEKL. CDR3 in amino acids: CASSPRASGPTDTQYF. The CDR3 DNA reads as TGCGCCAGCAGCCCCCGGGCTAGCGGTCCGACAGATACGCAGTATTTT.

The chain has TRBV5-1 and TRBJ2-5; a possible D gene is TRBD2 (6 bases). Germline V gene lookup returns CDR1 SGHRS and CDR2 YFSETQ. This CDR3 has 13 amino acids. Trimming left V 4 bases short and J 5 bases short, with 12 bases between. The DNA of the CDR3 is TGCGCCAGCAGCCCGACTAGAGAGGAGACCCAGTACTTC. Protein product: CASSPTREETQYF.

The rearrangement links TRBV28 to TRBJ1-1, with 8 bases matching TRBD1. With 4 bases clipped from V and 0 bases from J, the junction kept 4 bases outside the gene matches. Germline CDR1 is MDHEN and CDR2 is SYDVKM. CDR3 length: 15 amino acids. CDR3 sequence: CASSSEDRVNTEAFF. In nucleotides, the CDR3 is TGTGCCAGCAGTTCTGAGGACAGGGTGAACACTGAAGCTTTCTTT.

This rearrangement joins TRBV5-1 to TRBJ2-4; weak D call: TRBD1 (6 bases). The CDR3 is 14 amino acids. The germline gives CDR1 SGHRS, CDR2 YFSETQ. The V end was cut by 5 bases, the J end by 6 bases, with 15 bases between. The CDR3 is CASSSQGVGNIQYF. CDR3 DNA sequence: TGCGCCAGCAGTTCACAGGGAGTGGGAAACATTCAGTACTTC. Using reference TRBV5-1 and TRBJ2-4 for the parts outside the CDR3, the full variable domain is KAGVTQTPRYLIKTRGQQVTLSCSPISGHRSVSWYQQTPGQGLQFLFEYFSETQRNKGNFPGRFSGRQFSNSRSEMNVSTLELGDSALYLCASSSQGVGNIQYFGAGTRLSVL.

The V call is TRBV28, the J call TRBJ1-5; TRBD1 matches 7 bases. J was trimmed by 2 bases and V by 6 bases; bases with no gene match: 1. The CDR3 extends over 13 amino acids. The germline gives CDR1 MDHEN, CDR2 SYDVKM. The chain's CDR3 is CASSGTGNQPQHF. The CDR3 DNA reads as TGTGCCAGCAGCGGGACAGGCAATCAGCCCCAGCATTTT. Full variable domain (remainder filled in from reference TRBV28 and TRBJ1-5): DVKVTQSSRYLVKRTGEKVFLECVQDMDHENMFWYRQDPGLGLRLIYFSYDVKMKEKGDIPEGYSVSREKKERFSLILESASTNQTSMYLCASSGTGNQPQHFGDGTRLSIL.

This clone has only a few counts. This chain uses TRBV19 with TRBJ1-1; possible D gene TRBD1, 5 bases. Per germline, CDR1 LNHDA and CDR2 SQIVND (reference sequence). This CDR3 spans 16 amino acids. V lost 5 bases and J lost 0, with 16 bases in between. The CDR3 loop reads CASSGQGISLNTEAFF. CDR3 in DNA: TGTGCCAGTAGTGGGCAGGGTATCAGTTTGAACACTGAAGCTTTCTTT.

This clone was seen a handful of times. The chain has TRBV28 and TRBJ1-4; D perhaps matches TRBD1 (5 bases). The CDR3 spans 15 residues. The V gene's germline CDR1 is MDHEN and CDR2 SYDVKM. V gave up 5 bases and J gave up 7 bases, with 17 bases separating them. CDR3 in DNA: TGTGCCAGCAGTCCACCTCAGGGTAGTGGTGAAAAACTGTTTTTT. It translates to CASSPPQGSGEKLFF.